A single sample gave rise to the 16 T cell receptor beta chains below, sequenced in a study of T cell responses to AZD1222 COVID-19 vaccine. Clones were sequenced by immunoSEQ multiplex PCR, and TCRdb holds only the in-frame ones, with some missing. The sample has about 120,000 clones, just under 90% seen once. Material: peripheral blood, obtained on day 0 of AZD1222 vaccination. These receptors were collected from an adult in good health.

The chain links TRBV5-1 to TRBJ2-2; D is undetermined. V lost 1 base to trimming and J lost 6 bases, with 7 bases between them. CDR3 size: 13 residues. Germline V gives CDR1 SGHRS, CDR2 YFSETQ. The CDR3 bases are TGCGCCAGCAGCTTGAACTTCGCCGGGGAGCTGTTTTTT. The encoded protein is CASSLNFAGELFF.

The chain links TRBV11-2 to TRBJ2-5; the D is unclear. Trimming removed 6 bases at V and 3 bases at J, with 8 bases between. The germline CDR1 and CDR2 sequences are SGHAT and FQNNGV. The CDR3 is 12 residues long. CDR3 in DNA: TGTGCCAGCAGAGGGCCCAAAGAGACCCAGTACTTC. Residues: CASRGPKETQYF.

This sequence joins TRBV30 and TRBJ1-2, with D possibly being TRBD1 (5 bases). Trimming left V 2 bases short and J 9 bases short, with 16 bases between. Looked up from germline, CDR1 is GTSNPN and CDR2 is SVGIG (reference sequence). The CDR3 is made up of 13 amino acids. CDR3 coding DNA: TGTGCCTGGAGTCTCGACAGACAAAGAAGCTACACCTTC. Its protein is CAWSLDRQRSYTF.

V is TRBV10-3 and J is TRBJ2-5, with D uncertain. This CDR3 comprises 15 residues. The V and J ends lost 0 bases and 1 base respectively, with 9 bases between them. CDR1 is ENHRY and CDR2 is SYGVKD in the germline V gene. The CDR3 protein is CAISESRSTQETQYF. CDR3 sequence (DNA): TGTGCCATCAGTGAGTCGAGGTCTACCCAAGAGACCCAGTACTTC.

This chain uses TRBV19 with TRBJ1-1; D ambiguous. Germline CDR1 and CDR2: LNHDA and SQIVND (reference sequence). Trimming shortened V by 4 bases and J by 2 bases, and 8 bases separated the two germline ends. The length of the CDR3 is 13 residues. The DNA of the CDR3 is TGTGCCAGTAGTACCCGAGGCAACACTGAAGCTTTCTTT. As protein: CASSTRGNTEAFF.

V and J are TRBV3-1 (or the pseudogene TRBV3-2) and TRBJ2-3; a weak D match, TRBD2 (5 bases). Trimming stripped 5 bases from V and 4 bases from J, with 13 bases between. The CDR3 length is 14 residues. Germline CDR1 LGHDT, CDR2 YNNKEL (reference sequence). CDR3 residues: CASSTEAGADTQYF. CDR3 sequence (DNA): TGTGCCAGCAGCACCGAGGCGGGTGCAGATACGCAGTATTTT.

This clone was recorded once. This chain uses TRBV5-1 with TRBJ1-3; D remains ambiguous. The CDR3 is 16 amino acids. Germline V lookup: CDR1 SGHRS, CDR2 YFSETQ. V lost 2 bases, J lost 8 bases, and 20 bases lay in between. The CDR3 loop reads CASSFGRGQLADTIYF. In DNA, the CDR3 is TGCGCCAGCAGCTTCGGACGGGGTCAGCTAGCAGACACCATATATTTT.

V gene TRBV6-5 combines with J gene TRBJ2-5; TRBD1 might be the D (5 bases). V was pared by 7 bases and J by 1 base, with 10 bases between. The germline CDR1 and CDR2 sequences are MNHEY and SVGAGI. The CDR3 is 13 amino acids. The CDR3 DNA reads TGTGCCAGCATCCGACAGCGCCAAGAGACCCAGTACTTC. Amino acids: CASIRQRQETQYF.

V usage is TRBV11-2 and J usage is TRBJ2-1, with D possibly being TRBD1 or TRBD2 (5 bases each). Germline assignment: CDR1 SGHAT and CDR2 FQNNGV. This CDR3 is 17 amino acids long. The V end lost 3 bases, the J end lost 8 bases, and 23 bases lay between the germline ends. The CDR3 DNA is TGTGCCAGCAGCTTTAGTTTGGGGGATAGTTTTATCGATGAGCAGTTCTTC. Its protein product is CASSFSLGDSFIDEQFF.

This clone has just one count. The chain carries TRBV18 and TRBJ2-2, with D perhaps TRBD2 (6 bases). Germline V gene sequence: CDR1 KGHSH, CDR2 LQKENI. This CDR3 has 15 amino acids. The ends were cut back, 2 bases at V and 0 bases at J, with 7 bases in the middle. The CDR3 sequence: CASSPTGANTGELFF. CDR3 in DNA: TGTGCCAGCTCACCAACGGGGGCGAACACCGGGGAGCTGTTTTTT.

The DNA for the CDR3 is TGTGCCACCAGTGACCCGCCCTCGGCGGGAGAGGCCGGGGAGCTGTTTTTT. It yields the protein CATSDPPSAGEAGELFF. The J gene is TRBJ2-2, the V gene TRBV24-1; 7 bases map to TRBD2. Germline assignment: CDR1 KGHDR and CDR2 SFDVKD. CDR3 size: 17 residues. V trimming: 4 bases; J trimming: 6 bases; junction bases outside the gene matches: 13.

The chain couples TRBV5-1 to TRBJ2-7, with D possibly called TRBD1 or TRBD2 (5 bases each). V lost 0 bases, J lost 1 base, and 23 bases lay in between. The CDR3 totals 19 residues. The germline CDR1 and CDR2 sequences are SGHRS and YFSETQ. CDR3 bases: TGCGCCAGCAGCTTGGGGGACCAGAGGTCGTCCCTTAGGTCCTACGAGCAGTACTTC. It codes for CASSLGDQRSSLRSYEQYF.

The chain carries TRBV2 and TRBJ1-2; D is perhaps TRBD1 (6 bases). The CDR3 runs to 13 residues. Germline V gene sequence: CDR1 SNHLY, CDR2 FYNNEI. Trimming stripped 0 bases from V and 4 bases from J, with 6 bases between. This chain's CDR3 is CASSEAGAYGYTF. CDR3 nucleotides: TGTGCCAGCAGTGAAGCGGGGGCCTATGGCTACACCTTC.

The chain recombines TRBV20-1 with TRBJ1-3; a weak D match, TRBD1 (5 bases). This CDR3 contains 15 residues. The V end was cut by 3 bases, the J end by 4 bases, with 16 bases between. Germline V lookup: CDR1 DFQATT, CDR2 SNEGSKA (reference sequence). The CDR3 DNA is TGCAGTGCTAGTCTCGCGGGCGCAGGGGGAAACACCATATATTTT. This encodes CSASLAGAGGNTIYF.

The CDR3 is CASSPGTGDEQYF. The CDR3 DNA reads as TGTGCCAGCTCCCCCGGGACAGGCGACGAGCAGTACTTC. The V gene is TRBV18, the J gene TRBJ2-7; 8 nucleotides agree with TRBD1. Germline trimming cut 6 bases from V and 5 bases from J; bases unmatched to any gene: 6. This CDR3 has 13 residues. Per germline, CDR1 KGHSH and CDR2 LQKENI.

The V and J genes are TRBV27 and TRBJ1-6; 7 bases match TRBD1. V shed 5 bases and J 7 bases; nucleotides not matched to a gene: 8. The CDR3 has 15 amino acids. Germline assignment: CDR1 MNHEY and CDR2 SMNVEV (reference sequence). DNA for the CDR3: TGTGCCAGCAGTCTCGGGGCAGGGGGAAATTCACCCCTCCACTTT. Translation gives CASSLGAGGNSPLHF.